This T cell receptor (beta chain) was recorded in a study of T cell changes during pregnancy in multiple sclerosis. Generated by immunoSEQ multiplex PCR, the TCRdb table keeps only in-frame clones and is missing some. Among tens of thousands of clones listed, around 92% were seen once. The CDR3 length is 13 residues. V gave up 4 bases and J gave up 3 bases, with 11 bases separating them. Germline lookup yields CDR1 SGDLS and CDR2 YYNGEE. This TCR derives from a female donor with multiple sclerosis, enrolled in a pregnancy study. Sample: peripheral blood, taken after pregnancy. The chain has TRBV9 and TRBJ2-7; a possible D gene is TRBD2 (6 bases). The CDR3 sequence is CASSTSGGYEQYF. The DNA for the CDR3 is TGTGCCAGCAGCACGTCCGGGGGCTACGAGCAGTACTTC. Filled out from reference TRBV9 and TRBJ2-7, the complete variable domain reads DSGVTQTPKHLITATGQRVTLRCSPRSGDLSVYWYQQSLDQGLQFLIQYYNGEERAKGNILERFSAQQFPDLHSELNLSSLELGDSALYFCASSTSGGYEQYFGPGTRLTVT.